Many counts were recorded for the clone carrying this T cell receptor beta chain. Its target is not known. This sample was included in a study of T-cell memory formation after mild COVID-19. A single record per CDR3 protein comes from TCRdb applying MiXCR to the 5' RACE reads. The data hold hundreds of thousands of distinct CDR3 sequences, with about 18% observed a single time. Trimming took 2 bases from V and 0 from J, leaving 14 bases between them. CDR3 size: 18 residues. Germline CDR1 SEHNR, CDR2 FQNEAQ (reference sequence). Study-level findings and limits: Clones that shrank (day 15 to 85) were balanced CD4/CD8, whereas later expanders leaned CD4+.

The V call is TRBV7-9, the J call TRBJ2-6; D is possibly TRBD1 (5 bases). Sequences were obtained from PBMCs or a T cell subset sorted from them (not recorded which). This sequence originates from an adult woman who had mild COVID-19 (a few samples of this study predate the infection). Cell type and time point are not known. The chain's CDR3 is CASSLPDPDSSGANVLTF. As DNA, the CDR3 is TGTGCCAGCAGCTTACCGGACCCCGACAGCTCTGGGGCCAACGTCCTGACTTTC.